This is a list of T cell receptor beta chains from one sample in a study of blood T cell repertoires in COVID-19. Using immunoSEQ multiplex PCR, the repertoire was profiled, and TCRdb retains in-frame clones only, with some absent. The sample has some 120,000 clones; about four fifths are singletons. The sample comprised peripheral blood. All receptors derive from a woman in her 50s with acute or convalescent COVID-19. Each CDR3 is given with its conserved first and last residue. The D gene is left open where the match is weak. Rows give clone size only sometimes, using once, few, many, or a class for an expanded clone.

CDR3: CASSPGSTADTQYF
DNA: TGTGCCAGCAGCCCAGGTTCGACAGCAGATACGCAGTATTTT
D: NA
J: TRBJ2-3
size: NA
V: TRBV7-7
length: 14

CDR3: CASSPSGNQPQHF
DNA: TGTGCCAGCTCACCATCAGGGAATCAGCCCCAGCATTTT
D: NA
J: TRBJ1-5
size: NA
V: TRBV18
length: 13

CDR3: CASSEGQGDNSPLHF
DNA: TGCGCCAGCAGCGAGGGACAGGGAGATAATTCACCCCTCCACTTT
D: TRBD1
J: TRBJ1-6
size: NA
V: TRBV5-1
length: 15

CDR3: CASSLVRGSTGELFF
DNA: TGTGCCAGCAGCTTGGTGCGGGGAAGCACCGGGGAGCTGTTTTTT
D: NA
J: TRBJ2-2
size: NA
V: TRBV5-4
length: 15

CDR3: CASSLPRGVYGYTF
DNA: TGTGCCAGCAGTTTACCCAGGGGGGTCTATGGCTACACCTTC
D: TRBD1
J: TRBJ1-2
size: NA
V: TRBV28
length: 14

CDR3: CASRGGTGAQAEAFF
DNA: TGTGCCAGCAGGGGCGGGACAGGGGCGCAGGCTGAAGCTTTCTTT
D: TRBD1
J: TRBJ1-1
size: once
V: TRBV11-2
length: 15

CDR3: CASSQASGELFF
DNA: TGTGCCAGCAGCCAAGCTAGCGGGGAGCTGTTTTTT
D: NA
J: TRBJ2-2
size: NA
V: TRBV4-2
length: 12

CDR3: CASSLDRAPDGYTF
DNA: TGTGCCAGCTCACTTGACAGGGCCCCCGATGGCTACACCTTC
D: TRBD1
J: TRBJ1-2
size: NA
V: TRBV18
length: 14

CDR3: CASSLVPGSVFF
DNA: TGTGCCAGCAGCTTAGTACCAGGTTCTGTGTTTTTT
D: NA
J: TRBJ1-4
size: NA
V: TRBV11-2
length: 12

CDR3: CASSLEGLAGTYNEQFF
DNA: TGTGCCAGCAGCTTAGAGGGACTAGCGGGGACCTACAATGAGCAGTTCTTC
D: TRBD2
J: TRBJ2-1
size: NA
V: TRBV7-6
length: 17

CDR3: CASSLAAGAYNEQFF
DNA: TGTGCCAGCAGCTTAGCGGCGGGGGCCTACAATGAGCAGTTCTTC
D: TRBD2
J: TRBJ2-1
size: NA
V: TRBV7-2
length: 15